This T cell receptor (beta chain) comes out of a study of T cell responses to AZD1222 COVID-19 vaccine. Looking at the study overall: Pooling was applied to second doses at about 4 or about 12 weeks.

V shed 1 base and J shed 7 bases, with 19 bases lying between them. The CDR3 runs to 16 residues. CDR1 and CDR2 from the germline V gene are SGHAT and FQNNGV. Measured with immunoSEQ multiplex PCR; TCRdb has only the in-frame clones, and not every one. This table has 100,000 to 150,000 clones, roughly nine tenths appearing once. The receptor comes from an adult in good health. The gene calls are TRBV11-2 and TRBJ1-1; tentative D call: TRBD1 (5 bases). The sample consisted of peripheral blood, taken on day 0 of AZD1222 vaccination. The CDR3 spells CASSLVQPFRGFEAFF. In DNA form, the CDR3 reads TGTGCCAGCAGCTTAGTCCAGCCATTCCGGGGGTTTGAAGCTTTCTTT.